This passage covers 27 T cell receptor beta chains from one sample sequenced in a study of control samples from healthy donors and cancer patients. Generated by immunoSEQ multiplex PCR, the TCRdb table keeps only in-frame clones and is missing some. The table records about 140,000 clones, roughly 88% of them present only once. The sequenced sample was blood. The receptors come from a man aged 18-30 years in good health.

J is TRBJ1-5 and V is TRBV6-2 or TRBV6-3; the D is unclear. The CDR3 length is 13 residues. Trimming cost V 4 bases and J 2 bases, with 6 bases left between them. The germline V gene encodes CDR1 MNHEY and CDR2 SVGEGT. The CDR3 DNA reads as TGTGCCAGCAGTTTCCGGGGCAATCAGCCCCAGCATTTT. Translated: CASSFRGNQPQHF.

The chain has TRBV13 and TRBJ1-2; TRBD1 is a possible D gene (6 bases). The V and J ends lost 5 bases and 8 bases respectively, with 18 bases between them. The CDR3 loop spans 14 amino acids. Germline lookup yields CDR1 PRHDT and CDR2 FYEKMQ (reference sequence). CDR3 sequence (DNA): TGTGCCAGCAGCCCAACCAGGGGCCTGGACGGCTACACCTTC. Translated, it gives CASSPTRGLDGYTF.

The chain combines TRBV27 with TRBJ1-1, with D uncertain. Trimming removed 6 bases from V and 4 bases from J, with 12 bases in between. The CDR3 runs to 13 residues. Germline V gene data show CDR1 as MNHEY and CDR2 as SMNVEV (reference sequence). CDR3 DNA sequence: TGTGCCAGCAGCCACACAAGGACCACTGAAGCTTTCTTT. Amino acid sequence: CASSHTRTTEAFF.

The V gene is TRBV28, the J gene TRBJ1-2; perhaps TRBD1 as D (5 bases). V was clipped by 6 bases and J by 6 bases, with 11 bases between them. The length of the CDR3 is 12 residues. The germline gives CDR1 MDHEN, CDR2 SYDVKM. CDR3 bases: TGTGCCAGCAGGGCCTCAGGGAATGGCTACACCTTC. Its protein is CASRASGNGYTF.

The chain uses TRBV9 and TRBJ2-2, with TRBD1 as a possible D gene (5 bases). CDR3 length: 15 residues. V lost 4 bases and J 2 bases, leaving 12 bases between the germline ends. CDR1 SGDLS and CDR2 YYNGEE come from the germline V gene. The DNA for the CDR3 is TGTGCCAGCAGCATCGGACATAAAAACACCGGGGAGCTGTTTTTT. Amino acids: CASSIGHKNTGELFF.

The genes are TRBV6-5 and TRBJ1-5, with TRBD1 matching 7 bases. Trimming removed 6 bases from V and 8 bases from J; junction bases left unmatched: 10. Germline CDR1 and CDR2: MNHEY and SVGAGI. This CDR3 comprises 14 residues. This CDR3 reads CASRYGQAEEPQHF. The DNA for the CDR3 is TGTGCCAGCAGGTACGGACAGGCCGAGGAGCCCCAGCATTTT.

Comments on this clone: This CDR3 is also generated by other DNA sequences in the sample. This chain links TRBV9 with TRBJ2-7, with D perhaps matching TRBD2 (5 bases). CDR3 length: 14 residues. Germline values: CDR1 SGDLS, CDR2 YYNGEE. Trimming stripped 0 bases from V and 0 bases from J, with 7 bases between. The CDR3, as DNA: TGTGCCAGCAGCGTAGATGAGGGCTCCTACGAGCAGTACTTC. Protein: CASSVDEGSYEQYF.

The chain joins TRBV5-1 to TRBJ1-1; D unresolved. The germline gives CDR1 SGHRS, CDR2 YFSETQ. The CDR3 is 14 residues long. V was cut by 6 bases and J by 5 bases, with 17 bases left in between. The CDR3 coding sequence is TGCGCCAGCAAAGGTTCTACGAGGGTTACTGAAGCTTTCTTT. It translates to CASKGSTRVTEAFF.

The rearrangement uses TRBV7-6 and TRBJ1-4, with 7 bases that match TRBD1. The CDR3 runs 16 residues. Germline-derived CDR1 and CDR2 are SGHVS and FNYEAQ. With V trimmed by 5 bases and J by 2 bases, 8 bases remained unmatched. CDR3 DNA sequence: TGTGCCAGCAGCCCCTGGACAGGCCCCACTAATGAAAAACTGTTTTTT. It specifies CASSPWTGPTNEKLFF.

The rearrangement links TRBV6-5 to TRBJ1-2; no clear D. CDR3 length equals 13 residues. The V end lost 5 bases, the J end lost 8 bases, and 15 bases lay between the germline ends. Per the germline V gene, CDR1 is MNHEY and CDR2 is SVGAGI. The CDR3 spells CASSRGLAGGYTF. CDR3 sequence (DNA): TGTGCCAGCAGTCGAGGACTCGCGGGAGGCTACACCTTC.

CDR3 protein: CASSPRTSFFTDTQYF. CDR3 nucleotide sequence: TGTGCCAGCAGCCCAAGGACTAGTTTCTTCACAGATACGCAGTATTTT. The genes are TRBV7-2 and TRBJ2-3; TRBD2 matches at 7 bases. In germline, CDR1 is SGHTA, CDR2 FQGNSA. This CDR3 contains 16 residues. With 5 bases clipped from V and 2 bases from J, the junction kept 10 bases outside the gene matches.

CDR3 in DNA: TGCGCCAGCAGCTTGAGGTCCTCAGAGACCCAGTACTTC. Its translation is CASSLRSSETQYF. The gene calls are TRBV5-1 and TRBJ2-5; D gene uncertain. V was shortened by 1 base and J by 4 bases, with 8 bases between the two germline ends. CDR1 and CDR2 (germline): SGHRS, YFSETQ. The CDR3 consists of 13 residues.

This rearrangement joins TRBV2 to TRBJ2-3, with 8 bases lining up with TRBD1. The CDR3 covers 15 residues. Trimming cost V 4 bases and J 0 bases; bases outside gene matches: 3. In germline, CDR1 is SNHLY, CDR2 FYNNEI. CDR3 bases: TGTGCCAGCAGTGCCGACAGGGGAAGCACAGATACGCAGTATTTT. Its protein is CASSADRGSTDTQYF. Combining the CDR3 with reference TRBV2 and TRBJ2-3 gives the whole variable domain EPEVTQTPSHQVTQMGQEVILRCVPISNHLYFYWYRQILGQKVEFLVSFYNNEISEKSEIFDDQFSVERPDGSNFTLKIRSTKLEDSAMYFCASSADRGSTDTQYFGPGTRLTVL.

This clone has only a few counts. The CDR3 here is CATSDGGDSPLHF. CDR3 bases: TGTGCCACCAGTGATGGAGGGGATTCACCCCTCCACTTT. The chain recombines TRBV24-1 with TRBJ1-6; D is possibly TRBD1 (5 bases). The germline gives CDR1 KGHDR, CDR2 SFDVKD. V shed 3 bases and J shed 8 bases, with 7 bases lying between them. The CDR3 totals 13 residues.

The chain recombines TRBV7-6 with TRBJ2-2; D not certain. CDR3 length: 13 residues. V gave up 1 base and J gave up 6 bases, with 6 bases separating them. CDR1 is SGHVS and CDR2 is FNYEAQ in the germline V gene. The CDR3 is CASSLVVPGELFF. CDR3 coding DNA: TGTGCCAGCAGCTTAGTTGTTCCCGGGGAGCTGTTTTTT.

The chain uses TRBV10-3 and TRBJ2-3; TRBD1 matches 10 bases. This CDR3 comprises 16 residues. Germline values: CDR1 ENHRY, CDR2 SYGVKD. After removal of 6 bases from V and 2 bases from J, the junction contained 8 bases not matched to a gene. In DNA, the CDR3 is TGTGCCATCAGGGGGGGGACAGGGGCCCTCACAGATACGCAGTATTTT. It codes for CAIRGGTGALTDTQYF.

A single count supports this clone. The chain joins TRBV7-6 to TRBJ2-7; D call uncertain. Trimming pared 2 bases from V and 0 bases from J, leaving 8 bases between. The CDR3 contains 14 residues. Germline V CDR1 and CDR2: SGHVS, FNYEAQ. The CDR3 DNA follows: TGTGCCAGCAGCTTACGCGCCAACTCCTACGAGCAGTACTTC. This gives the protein CASSLRANSYEQYF. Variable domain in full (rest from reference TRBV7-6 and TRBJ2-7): GAGVSQSPRYKVTKRGQDVALRCDPISGHVSLYWYRQALGQGPEFLTYFNYEAQQDKSGLPNDRFSAERPEGSISTLTIQRTEQRDSAMYRCASSLRANSYEQYFGPGTRLTVT.

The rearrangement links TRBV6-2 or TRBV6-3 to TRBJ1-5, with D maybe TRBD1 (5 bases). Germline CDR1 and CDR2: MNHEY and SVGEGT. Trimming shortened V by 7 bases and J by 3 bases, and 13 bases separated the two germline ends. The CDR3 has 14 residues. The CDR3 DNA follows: TGTGCCAGCAACCCTAGGGGATACAATCAGCCCCAGCATTTT. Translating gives CASNPRGYNQPQHF.

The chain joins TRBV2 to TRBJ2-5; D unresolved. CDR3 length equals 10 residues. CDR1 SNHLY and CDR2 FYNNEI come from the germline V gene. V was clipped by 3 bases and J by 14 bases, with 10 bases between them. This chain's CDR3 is CASSDRYQYF. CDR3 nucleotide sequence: TGTGCCAGCAGTGATCGGTACCAATACTTC. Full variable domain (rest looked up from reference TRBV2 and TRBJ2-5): EPEVTQTPSHQVTQMGQEVILRCVPISNHLYFYWYRQILGQKVEFLVSFYNNEISEKSEIFDDQFSVERPDGSNFTLKIRSTKLEDSAMYFCASSDRYQYFGPGTRLLVL.

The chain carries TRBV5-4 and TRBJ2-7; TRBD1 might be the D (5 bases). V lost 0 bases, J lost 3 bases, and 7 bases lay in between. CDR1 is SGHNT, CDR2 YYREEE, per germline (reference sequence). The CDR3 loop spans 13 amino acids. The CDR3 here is CASSLAGFYEQYF. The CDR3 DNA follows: TGTGCCAGCAGCTTGGCAGGGTTCTACGAGCAGTACTTC.

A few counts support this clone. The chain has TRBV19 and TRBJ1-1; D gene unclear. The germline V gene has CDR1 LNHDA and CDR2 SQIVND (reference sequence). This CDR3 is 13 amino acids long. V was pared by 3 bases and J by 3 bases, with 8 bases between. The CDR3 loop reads CASSIGVDTEAFF. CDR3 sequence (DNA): TGTGCCAGTAGTATCGGGGTCGACACTGAAGCTTTCTTT.

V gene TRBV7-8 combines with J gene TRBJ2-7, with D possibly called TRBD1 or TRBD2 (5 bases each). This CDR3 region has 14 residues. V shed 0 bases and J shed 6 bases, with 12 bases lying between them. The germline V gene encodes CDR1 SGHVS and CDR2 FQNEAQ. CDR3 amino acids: CASSLALGDGEQYF. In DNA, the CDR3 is TGTGCCAGCAGCTTAGCCCTTGGGGACGGCGAGCAGTACTTC.

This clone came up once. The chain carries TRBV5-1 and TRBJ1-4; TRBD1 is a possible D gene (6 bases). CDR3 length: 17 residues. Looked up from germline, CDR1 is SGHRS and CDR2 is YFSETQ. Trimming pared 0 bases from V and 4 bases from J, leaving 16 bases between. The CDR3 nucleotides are TGCGCCAGCAGCTTGGCACAGGGCTTAGTTGATAATGAAAAACTGTTTTTT. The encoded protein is CASSLAQGLVDNEKLFF.

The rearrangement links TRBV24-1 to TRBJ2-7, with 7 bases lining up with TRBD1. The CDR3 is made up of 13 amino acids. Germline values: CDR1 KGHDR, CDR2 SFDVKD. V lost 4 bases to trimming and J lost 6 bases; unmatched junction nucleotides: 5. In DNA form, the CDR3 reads TGTGCCACCAGTGAATTGACAGGGACCGAGCAGTACTTC. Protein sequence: CATSELTGTEQYF.

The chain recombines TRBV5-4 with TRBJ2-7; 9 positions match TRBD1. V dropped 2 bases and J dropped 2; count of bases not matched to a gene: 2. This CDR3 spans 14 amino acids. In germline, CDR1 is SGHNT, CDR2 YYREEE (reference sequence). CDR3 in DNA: TGTGCCAGCAGCTTTTGGGACAGGGCCTACGAGCAGTACTTC. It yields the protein CASSFWDRAYEQYF.

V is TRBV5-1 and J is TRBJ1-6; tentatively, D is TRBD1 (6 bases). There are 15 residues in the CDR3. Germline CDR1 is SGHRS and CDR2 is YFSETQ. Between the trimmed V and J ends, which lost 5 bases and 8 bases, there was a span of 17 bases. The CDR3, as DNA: TGCGCCAGCAGGGGGGGCCTGGGAGGAGATTCACCCCTCCACTTT. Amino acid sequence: CASRGGLGGDSPLHF.

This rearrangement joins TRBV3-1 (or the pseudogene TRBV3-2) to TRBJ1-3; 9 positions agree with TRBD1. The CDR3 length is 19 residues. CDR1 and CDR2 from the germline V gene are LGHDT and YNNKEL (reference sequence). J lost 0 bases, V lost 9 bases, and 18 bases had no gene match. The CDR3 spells CARKRGQGTRNCSGNTIYF. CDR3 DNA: TGTGCCAGAAAGCGGGGACAGGGTACTCGTAATTGCTCTGGAAACACCATATATTTT.